This T cell receptor beta chain was identified during a study of T cell repertoires in cytomegalovirus infection. About the research overall: Newly reported HLA-C-restricted and thoroughly characterized HLA-B-restricted CMV epitopes were employed. Signatures in public TCR beta sequences pointed to both CMV infection and matching HLA type. Study findings and constraints: There were HLA-C-restricted CMV-specific TCR beta clonotypes dominating the ex vivo response. Identification of carriers of CMV plus the relevant HLA was achieved through cumulative public TCR beta family frequency.

J lost 6 bases, V lost 7 bases, and 12 bases had no gene match. CDR3 length: 15 amino acids. The germline V gene has CDR1 SGHTA and CDR2 FQGNSA. This clonotype was detected many times. What it binds is not known. Each CDR3 protein gets one entry after TCRdb re-called the reads with MiXCR. The sample lists hundreds of thousands of distinct CDR3 sequences, roughly 33% occurring once. The TCR sequence derives from a human donor in good health (CMV status not recorded). Some clones in this sample may be carry-over from other donors' samples. The sequences come from cultured PBMCs, collected from culture after CMV antigen stimulation. The chain joins TRBV7-2 to TRBJ2-1; 7 bases align to TRBD1. CDR3 residues: CASTLGRTGLNEQFF. The CDR3 nucleotides are TGTGCCAGCACTCTGGGAAGGACAGGCCTCAATGAGCAGTTCTTC.